Shown below are 21 T cell receptor beta chains from a single sample sequenced in a study of cytomegalovirus exposure and HLA in healthy donors. The primer mix had 60 Vbeta and 13 Jbeta primers. Repertoires were generated with immunoSEQ multiplex PCR, while TCRdb's copy carries only in-frame clones and drops some. Here the sample spans approximately 160,000 clones, 81% being singletons. Sample: PBMCs. Source of these receptors: a man over 45 in good health and CMV-seropositive.

The gene calls are TRBV4-2 and TRBJ2-5; the D gene is possibly TRBD1 (6 bases). V lost 4 bases and J lost 7, with 19 bases in between. Germline V lookup: CDR1 LGHNA, CDR2 YNFKEQ. The CDR3 is 15 amino acids. The CDR3 sequence is CASSLLGADGGTQYF. For the CDR3, the DNA is TGTGCCAGCAGCCTCTTGGGGGCGGACGGAGGGACCCAGTACTTC.

The chain uses TRBV28 and TRBJ2-3; a possible D gene is TRBD1 (5 bases). The germline V gene encodes CDR1 MDHEN and CDR2 SYDVKM. There are 15 residues in the CDR3. V lost 5 bases to trimming and J lost 2 bases, with 14 bases between them. In DNA form, the CDR3 reads TGTGCCAGCAGTCCCTACAGGCCAGACACAGATACGCAGTATTTT. This codes for CASSPYRPDTDTQYF.

V gene TRBV19 combines with J gene TRBJ1-4, with TRBD1 matching 7 bases. The CDR3 spans 16 residues. Germline V gives CDR1 LNHDA, CDR2 SQIVND (reference sequence). V lost 3 bases, J lost 10 bases, and 14 bases stayed unmatched. CDR3 amino acids: CASSMGTDSSSGKLFF. The CDR3 DNA is TGTGCCAGTAGTATGGGGACAGACTCCTCAAGCGGAAAACTGTTTTTT.

This chain uses TRBV7-6 with TRBJ2-7, with D unresolved. The V end was cut by 0 bases, the J end by 0 bases, with 9 bases between. The CDR3 has 15 residues. Per the germline V gene, CDR1 is SGHVS and CDR2 is FNYEAQ. CDR3 loop: CASSLASPSSYEQYF. Here the CDR3 DNA reads TGTGCCAGCAGCTTAGCTTCCCCTAGCTCCTACGAGCAGTACTTC.

The CDR3 loop is CAWSVGDRGNQPQHF. The CDR3 DNA follows: TGTGCCTGGAGTGTCGGGGACAGGGGCAATCAGCCCCAGCATTTT. The J gene is TRBJ1-5, the V gene TRBV30, with TRBD1 identical over 9 bases. Trimming removed 0 bases from V and 2 bases from J; junction bases left unmatched: 2. The CDR3 runs to 15 residues. Germline loops: CDR1 GTSNPN, CDR2 SVGIG (reference sequence). The variable domain in full, with the rest retrieved from reference TRBV30 and TRBJ1-5, is SQTIHQWPATLVQPVGSPLSLECTVEGTSNPNLYWYRQAAGRGLQLLFYSVGIGQISSEVPQNLSASRPQDRQFILSSKKLLLSDSGFYLCAWSVGDRGNQPQHFGDGTRLSIL.

The rearrangement joins TRBV10-3 to TRBJ1-1, with D unresolved. This CDR3 is 14 amino acids long. CDR1 is ENHRY and CDR2 is SYGVKD in the germline V gene. V was trimmed by 3 bases and J by 2 bases, leaving 10 bases between them. In DNA, the CDR3 is TGTGCCATCAGTGATCCTCCTTTCAACACTGAAGCTTTCTTT. Protein: CAISDPPFNTEAFF.

CDR3 DNA sequence: TGTGCCAGCAGTGCCCAGACAGCAACTAATGAAAAACTGTTTTTT. Amino acid sequence: CASSAQTATNEKLFF. The rearrangement uses TRBV25-1 and TRBJ1-4; weak D call: TRBD1 (5 bases). Trimming shortened V by 4 bases and J by 0 bases, and 9 bases separated the two germline ends. There are 15 residues in the CDR3. The germline V gene encodes CDR1 MGHDK and CDR2 SYGVNS.

The rearrangement links TRBV11-2 to TRBJ2-5; D is perhaps TRBD1 (6 bases). The CDR3 covers 15 residues. Trimming removed 1 base at V and 3 bases at J, with 12 bases between. Germline V CDR1 and CDR2: SGHAT, FQNNGV. The DNA for the CDR3 is TGTGCCAGCAGCTTAGCCTGGACAGCGAAAGAGACCCAGTACTTC. Its protein product is CASSLAWTAKETQYF.

This sequence joins TRBV28 and TRBJ1-2; D is possibly TRBD1 (6 bases). CDR1 MDHEN and CDR2 SYDVKM come from the germline V gene. The length of the CDR3 is 13 residues. The V and J ends lost 6 bases and 2 bases respectively, with 10 bases between them. The CDR3 DNA reads as TGTGCCAGCAGGCCGGGACAAAACTATGGCTACACCTTC. Encoded protein: CASRPGQNYGYTF.

The chain employs TRBV5-1 and TRBJ2-7; the match to TRBD1 covers 7 bases. The CDR3 has 12 residues. V shed 4 bases and J 4 bases; nucleotides not matched to a gene: 2. From germline, CDR1 is SGHRS and CDR2 YFSETQ. Here the CDR3 DNA reads TGCGCCAGCAGCGAACAGGGGTACGAGCAGTACTTC. This encodes CASSEQGYEQYF.

The rearrangement joins TRBV28 to TRBJ1-2, with 10 positions matching TRBD1. Unmatched junction bases numbered 8, after V lost 6 bases and J lost 4 bases. CDR3 length equals 15 residues. Germline CDR1 is MDHEN and CDR2 is SYDVKM. DNA of the CDR3: TGTGCCAGCAGACCGACAGGGGGCTTGAGCTATGGCTACACCTTC. This gives the protein CASRPTGGLSYGYTF.

This clone was observed a handful of times. The CDR3 nucleotides read TGTGCCAGCTGTCTAGCGGGAGGCTACGAGCAGTACTTC. Protein sequence: CASCLAGGYEQYF. This sequence joins TRBV28 and TRBJ2-7, with TRBD2 matching over 11 bases. This CDR3 is built from 13 residues. Germline V gives CDR1 MDHEN, CDR2 SYDVKM. Trimming took 8 bases from V and 3 from J; bases not matched to a gene: 3.

This clone was found once. The CDR3 DNA is TGTGCCAGCAGCTTAGCGCGGGGACAGGGTAATTCACCCCTCCACTTT. Translation: CASSLARGQGNSPLHF. This chain joins TRBV11-1 and TRBJ1-6; TRBD1 agrees at 9 bases. The CDR3 is 16 residues long. Germline V lookup: CDR1 SGHAT, CDR2 FQDESV (reference sequence). V was clipped by 0 bases and J by 6 bases; unmatched bases: 3.

This sequence joins TRBV4-1 and TRBJ2-7, with no clear D. Trimming took 1 base from V and 7 from J, leaving 14 bases between them. The CDR3 covers 14 residues. CDR1 is MGHRA and CDR2 is YSYEKL in the germline V gene. The CDR3 sequence is CASSQGSDLREQYF. Written as DNA, the CDR3 is TGCGCCAGCAGCCAAGGGAGCGACTTGCGGGAGCAGTACTTC.

V usage is TRBV5-1 and J usage is TRBJ2-3, with 7 bases aligning to TRBD1. V shed 0 bases and J 4 bases; nucleotides not matched to a gene: 5. Germline values: CDR1 SGHRS, CDR2 YFSETQ. CDR3 length: 15 residues. The CDR3 coding sequence is TGCGCCAGCAGCTTGGGAGACAGGGAATCAGATACGCAGTATTTT. Translation: CASSLGDRESDTQYF.

This clone was detected a few times. This chain uses TRBV9 with TRBJ2-7; 7 bases are a match to TRBD1. Germline-derived CDR1 and CDR2 are SGDLS and YYNGEE. V trimming: 4 bases; J trimming: 0 bases; junction bases outside the gene matches: 4. The CDR3 extends over 14 amino acids. The CDR3 nucleotides read TGTGCCAGCAGCACATGGGACAGCTCCTACGAGCAGTACTTC. It translates to CASSTWDSSYEQYF.

The rearrangement joins TRBV9 to TRBJ1-2; maybe TRBD1 (6 bases). The CDR3 runs to 14 residues. The germline V gene has CDR1 SGDLS and CDR2 YYNGEE. Trimming pared 6 bases from V and 2 bases from J, leaving 14 bases between. CDR3 region: CASMGAGINYGYTF. In DNA, the CDR3 is TGTGCCAGCATGGGGGCAGGCATAAACTATGGCTACACCTTC.

The rearrangement uses TRBV7-8 and TRBJ2-2; TRBD2 agrees at 15 bases. Germline V gives CDR1 SGHVS, CDR2 FQNEAQ. The CDR3 totals 21 residues. The V segment lost 3 bases and the J segment 3 bases; nucleotides outside the gene matches: 14. This CDR3 reads CASSLTRQTGTSGRHTGELFF. CDR3 nucleotide sequence: TGTGCCAGCAGCTTGACAAGACAAACGGGGACTAGCGGGAGGCACACCGGGGAGCTGTTTTTT.

As to this clone: At one of its ends the junction is not consistent with the germline gene, which may arise from a read error. The chain combines TRBV7-2 with TRBJ2-3, with 12 bases lining up with TRBD2. The CDR3 length is 18 residues. Looked up from germline, CDR1 is SGHTA and CDR2 is FQGNSA. CDR3 nucleotides: TGTGCCAGCAGCTTGAGTCCCGGCCGGACTAGCGGGACAGGTACGCAGTATTTT. Protein: CASSLSPGRTSGTGTQYF.

The chain has TRBV5-1 and TRBJ2-3; D is undetermined. Between the trimmed V and J ends, which lost 0 bases and 6 bases, there was a span of 8 bases. The CDR3 sequence is 13 residues long. The germline V gene has CDR1 SGHRS and CDR2 YFSETQ. As DNA, the CDR3 is TGCGCCAGCAGCTTGGCTACGCTTGATACGCAGTATTTT. It encodes CASSLATLDTQYF.

The CDR3 sequence is CASSPLQGISSYNSPLHF. Written as DNA, the CDR3 is TGTGCCAGCAGTCCCCTTCAGGGGATCAGCTCCTATAATTCACCCCTCCACTTT. The V gene is TRBV28, the J gene TRBJ1-6; perhaps TRBD1 as D (6 bases). Germline CDR1 and CDR2: MDHEN and SYDVKM. The CDR3 is 18 residues long. V dropped 5 bases and J dropped 0 bases, with 17 bases sitting between them.